The sequence of this T cell receptor beta chain was determined in a study of a mutant IDH1 vaccine in newly diagnosed glioma. Study-wide context: Before enrollment, the patients had been treated with radiotherapy alone, temozolomide alone, or both together. Most of them had received both.

Turning to this clone: As yet, its antigen is unknown.

Study-level findings and limits: Any relationship between pseudoprogression and changes in top peripheral T cell clonotypes seemed absent.

The V gene lost 5 bases and the J gene lost 6 bases, with 13 bases spanning the gap. The CDR3 is made up of 14 amino acids. Germline V CDR1 and CDR2: SGHNT, YENEEA. TCRdb keeps only in-frame clones here, not all; method: immunoSEQ multiplex PCR. Among tens of thousands of clones listed, 74% were seen once. The time point denotes: week 35, safety follow-up. Topical imiquimod accompanied each vaccine dose, which consisted of 300 ug of mutant IDH1 20-mer peptide. This chain links TRBV11-3 with TRBJ2-2, with unresolved D. Specimen: PBMCs, collected from a glioma patient whose treatment included an IDH1 peptide vaccine. The TCR was taken from a middle-aged man with glioma. CDR3 region: CASSPTSAAGELFF. The DNA for the CDR3 is TGTGCCAGCAGCCCCACCTCGGCCGCCGGGGAGCTGTTTTTT.